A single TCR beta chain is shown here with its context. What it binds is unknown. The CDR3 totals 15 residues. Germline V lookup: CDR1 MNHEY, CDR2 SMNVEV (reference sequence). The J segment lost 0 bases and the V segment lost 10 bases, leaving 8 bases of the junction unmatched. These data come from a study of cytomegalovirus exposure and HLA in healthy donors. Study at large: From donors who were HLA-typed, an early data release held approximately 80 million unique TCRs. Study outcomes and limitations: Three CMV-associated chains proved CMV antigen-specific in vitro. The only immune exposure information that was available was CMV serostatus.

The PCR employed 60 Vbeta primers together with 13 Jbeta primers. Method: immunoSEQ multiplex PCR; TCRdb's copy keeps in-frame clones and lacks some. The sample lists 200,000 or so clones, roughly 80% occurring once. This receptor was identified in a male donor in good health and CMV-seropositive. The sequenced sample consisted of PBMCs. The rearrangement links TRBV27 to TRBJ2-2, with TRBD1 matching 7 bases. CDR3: CATTEQGTNTGELFF. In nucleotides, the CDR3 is TGTGCCACCACCGAACAGGGGACGAACACCGGGGAGCTGTTTTTT.